The sequence of this T cell receptor beta chain was determined in a study of PD-L1 blockade in urothelial cancer. Time point given: peripheral blood 6 weeks after treatment start. This CDR3 has 17 residues. The germline V gene has CDR1 SGHVS and CDR2 FQNEAQ. V was clipped by 1 base and J by 2 bases, with 15 bases between them. Clones were read by immunoSEQ multiplex PCR, and TCRdb kept only the in-frame ones, dropping some. The sample lists 90,000 to 130,000 clones, more than 85% occurring once. The TCR sequence derives from a man in his sixties with urothelial cancer. The V call is TRBV7-8, the J call TRBJ1-5; D might be TRBD1 (6 bases). Source: PBMCs, taken around atezolizumab (anti-PD-L1) treatment. CDR3 sequence (DNA): TGTGCCAGCAGCTTAGTTGGGGGGGCAGGGGGCAATCAGCCCCAGCATTTT. This codes for CASSLVGGAGGNQPQHF.